This paragraph covers one T cell receptor beta chain sequence. The data originate from a study of blood T cell repertoires in COVID-19. At the level of the study: Italy, Spain and the United States were the sources of the convalescent and acute COVID-19 samples. T cells, B-cell-depleted T cells, or PBMCs provided the cDNA or gDNA that served as material.

V gave up 2 bases and J gave up 0 bases; unmatched junction bases: 6. From germline, CDR1 is SGHTA and CDR2 FQGNSA. The CDR3 is made up of 16 amino acids. Authors' processing steps: Reference gene primer amplification in the assay estimated nucleated cell counts. The assay was immunoSEQ multiplex PCR, and TCRdb's table has in-frame clones only and misses some. That table gives V, J and clone size, and the DNA gave D and trimming. This sample has approximately 130,000 clones, with 84% found just once. V and J are TRBV7-2 and TRBJ1-1; TRBD1 matches at 7 bases. This clonotype was obtained from a human donor in a cohort sampled during active COVID-19. Specimen: peripheral blood. CDR3 nucleotides: TGTGCCAGCAGCTTACTGCAGGGGGTCCTGAACACTGAAGCTTTCTTT. Protein product: CASSLLQGVLNTEAFF. Looking up the rest from reference TRBV7-2 and TRBJ1-1 gives the full variable domain: GAGVSQSPSNKVTEKGKDVELRCDPISGHTALYWYRQSLGQGLEFLIYFQGNSAPDKSGLPSDRFSAERTGGSVSTLTIQRTQQEDSAVYLCASSLLQGVLNTEAFFGQGTRLTVV.